This T cell receptor beta chain emerged from a study of blood T cell repertoires in COVID-19. Study at large: The United States, Italy and Spain provided the acute and convalescent COVID-19 samples. Nucleic acid was either cDNA or gDNA, and it came from T cells, B-cell-depleted T cells, or PBMCs.

In assigning cohorts, the study relied on participant-reported clinical history. The CDR3 covers 12 residues. CDR1 and CDR2 from the germline V gene are WSHSY and SAAADI. Trimming removed 8 bases at V and 2 bases at J, with 7 bases between. How the authors handled the data: Reference gene primer amplification yielded estimated nucleated cell counts. Profiling relied on immunoSEQ multiplex PCR, and the TCRdb table lists in-frame clones only, not all of them. V, J and clone size are those of that table, while D and trimming were read from the DNA. The data hold 120,000 to 150,000 clones, with approximately 88% observed a single time.

This receptor was obtained from a man aged 35 to 55 with acute COVID-19. The sequenced material came from PBMCs or T cells enriched from blood (not recorded which). The J gene is TRBJ1-3, the V gene TRBV10-2; D is uncertain. CDR3 DNA sequence: TGCGCCAGCGGCAATACTGGAAACACCATATATTTT. Protein product: CASGNTGNTIYF.